This T cell receptor (beta chain) came from a study of blood T cell repertoires in COVID-19. The table came from immunoSEQ multiplex PCR; TCRdb's copy has only in-frame clones and leaves some out. Of 57,000 or so clones detected, just under 85% appear once; the ten largest clones hold roughly 5%. This CDR3 has 16 residues. Germline values: CDR1 ENHRY, CDR2 SYGVKD. J was trimmed by 6 bases and V by 3 bases; bases with no gene match: 5. The rearrangement links TRBV10-3 to TRBJ2-3; 14 positions agree with TRBD2. The sequenced sample consisted of peripheral blood. This TCR was recovered from a man between 65 and 80 years old with acute or convalescent COVID-19. The CDR3 DNA sequence: TGTGCCATCAGTGATGCCCGACTAGCGGGGGGGGATACGCAGTATTTT. Protein product: CAISDARLAGGDTQYF.